The 10 T cell receptor beta chains reported below all come from one sample, sequenced in a study of Tregs in tolerant kidney transplant recipients. Only in-frame clones appear in the TCRdb table, and some are missing; sequencing was by immunoSEQ multiplex PCR. The table shows around 78,000 clones, with approximately 90% occurring only once. The sample was Tregs from blood, taken before the transplant. These receptors were taken from a human donor who received a combined kidney and bone marrow transplant.

The chain carries TRBV6-5 and TRBJ2-7, with D perhaps TRBD1 (6 bases). From germline, CDR1 is MNHEY and CDR2 SVGAGI. CDR3 length: 14 residues. Trimming cost V 5 bases and J 6 bases, with 17 bases left between them. The CDR3 DNA is TGTGCCAGCAGTCGTAATACAGGGTCTCGCGAGCAGTACTTC. Translation gives CASSRNTGSREQYF.

This chain connects TRBV19 to TRBJ1-1; possible D gene TRBD1, 5 bases. Trimming shortened V by 6 bases and J by 5 bases, and 16 bases separated the two germline ends. The CDR3 consists of 14 residues. Germline V gives CDR1 LNHDA, CDR2 SQIVND (reference sequence). CDR3 amino acids: CASSRLGARTEAFF. The CDR3 DNA follows: TGTGCCAGTAGCCGACTCGGGGCAAGGACTGAAGCTTTCTTT.

CDR3 loop: CASSIRGSYGYTF. The CDR3, as DNA: TGTGCCAGCAGCATACGGGGTTCCTATGGCTACACCTTC. The chain links TRBV28 to TRBJ1-2; D is unresolved. V was shortened by 6 bases and J by 4 bases, with 12 bases between the two germline ends. Germline loops: CDR1 MDHEN, CDR2 SYDVKM. The CDR3 length is 13 residues.

V and J are TRBV9 and TRBJ1-3; 7 bases are a match to TRBD1. The CDR3 contains 15 residues. Germline V gives CDR1 SGDLS, CDR2 YYNGEE. V gave up 0 bases and J gave up 2 bases; unmatched junction bases: 2. The DNA for the CDR3 is TGTGCCAGCAGCGTAGAGGGGGCTCCTGGAAACACCATATATTTT. This translates into CASSVEGAPGNTIYF.

V and J are TRBV9 and TRBJ2-1; 7 bases agree with TRBD2. The V and J ends lost 0 bases and 8 bases, in that order; junction bases with no gene match: 8. From germline, CDR1 is SGDLS and CDR2 YYNGEE. CDR3 length: 15 amino acids. In nucleotides, the CDR3 is TGTGCCAGCAGCGTAGAGGGCGGGAGTACCCATGAGCAGTTCTTC. Translated: CASSVEGGSTHEQFF.

The chain uses TRBV29-1 and TRBJ2-3; 10 bases align to TRBD2. J gave up 8 bases and V 4 bases, and 9 bases lay outside the gene matches. Germline loops: CDR1 SQVTM, CDR2 ANQGSEA. There are 14 residues in the CDR3. The DNA for the CDR3 is TGCAGCGTTGGACCGGGACTAGCGAGTGCTACGCAGTATTTT. Amino acid sequence: CSVGPGLASATQYF.

The chain joins TRBV4-2 to TRBJ1-3; D remains ambiguous. From germline, CDR1 is LGHNA and CDR2 YNFKEQ. The CDR3 covers 14 residues. V lost 1 base, J lost 5 bases, and 9 bases lay in between. CDR3 in DNA: TGTGCCAGCAGCCAAGTAGGGTCTCGAAACACCATATATTTT. It specifies CASSQVGSRNTIYF.

This chain connects TRBV7-2 to TRBJ1-1, with 8 bases aligning to TRBD1. V shed 5 bases, J shed 10 bases, and the junction held 12 bases outside the gene matches. The CDR3 runs 14 residues. CDR1 is SGHTA, CDR2 FQGNSA, per germline. The CDR3 coding sequence is TGTGCCAGCAGCCCATGGACAGGGACGGGGGGAGCTTTCTTT. Residues: CASSPWTGTGGAFF.

The CDR3 is CASSFQGAQTVWRGYTF. The DNA of the CDR3 is TGTGCCAGCAGCTTCCAGGGGGCCCAGACGGTATGGAGAGGCTACACCTTC. The chain carries TRBV7-2 and TRBJ1-2; 8 nucleotides line up with TRBD1. The length of the CDR3 is 17 residues. The V segment lost 3 bases and the J segment 8 bases; nucleotides outside the gene matches: 17. Looked up from germline, CDR1 is SGHTA and CDR2 is FQGNSA.

The genes are TRBV18 and TRBJ2-3; weak D call: TRBD2 (5 bases). Germline V gene data show CDR1 as KGHSH and CDR2 as LQKENI. The CDR3 has 16 amino acids. V was trimmed by 0 bases and J by 1 base, leaving 11 bases between them. CDR3 in amino acids: CASSPPWGSGTDTQYF. The CDR3 DNA follows: TGTGCCAGCTCACCACCCTGGGGTAGCGGCACAGATACGCAGTATTTT.